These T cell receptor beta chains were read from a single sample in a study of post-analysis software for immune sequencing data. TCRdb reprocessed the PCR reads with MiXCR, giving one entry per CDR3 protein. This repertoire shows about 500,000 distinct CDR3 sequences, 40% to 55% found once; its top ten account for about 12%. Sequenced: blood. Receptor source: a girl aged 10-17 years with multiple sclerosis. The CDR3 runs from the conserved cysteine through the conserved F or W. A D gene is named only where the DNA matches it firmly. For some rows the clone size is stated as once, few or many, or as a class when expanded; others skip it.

CDR3nt: TGTGCCAGCAGCGTAGTGACAGGGCAAGCGGGAGGGCCCTACAATGAGCAGTTCTTC
CDR3aa: CASSVVTGQAGGPYNEQFF
j_gene: TRBJ2-1
v_gene: TRBV9
abundance: few
d_gene: TRBD2

CDR3nt: TGTGCCAGCAGCGCAACGGGACTAGCGGGACAAGAGACCCAGTACTTC
CDR3aa: CASSATGLAGQETQYF
j_gene: TRBJ2-5
v_gene: TRBV7-8
abundance: -
d_gene: TRBD2

CDR3nt: TGTGCCAGCAGCGCCGGGACTAGCGAATACAATGAGCAGTTCTTC
CDR3aa: CASSAGTSEYNEQFF
j_gene: TRBJ2-1
v_gene: TRBV6-4
abundance: many
d_gene: TRBD2

CDR3nt: TGCGCCAGCAGCTTGGGCCGGGACAGGGTAATCCTTGAGCAGTTCTTC
CDR3aa: CASSLGRDRVILEQFF
j_gene: TRBJ2-1
v_gene: TRBV5-1
abundance: -
d_gene: TRBD1

CDR3nt: TGCGCCAGCAGCTTCATGCTGACTAGCGGGGGAGCCAATGAGCAGTTCTTC
CDR3aa: CASSFMLTSGGANEQFF
j_gene: TRBJ2-1
v_gene: TRBV5-1
abundance: few
d_gene: TRBD2

CDR3nt: TGTGCCAGCAGCTCCGGACTAGCGGGAATCTACAATGAGCAGTTCTTC
CDR3aa: CASSSGLAGIYNEQFF
j_gene: TRBJ2-1
v_gene: TRBV7-3
abundance: few
d_gene: TRBD2

CDR3nt: TGCAGTGCTAGTCGAGCGGGGAGGACGGATGAGCAGTTCTTC
CDR3aa: CSASRAGRTDEQFF
j_gene: TRBJ2-1
v_gene: TRBV20-1
abundance: -
d_gene: TRBD2

CDR3nt: TGTGCCAGCAGCTTACAGGCTCAGCCCCAGCATTTT
CDR3aa: CASSLQAQPQHF
j_gene: TRBJ1-5
v_gene: TRBV7-9
abundance: -
d_gene: -

CDR3nt: TGCAGCGCACTTAGCGGGAGTTCCCACGAGCAGTACTTC
CDR3aa: CSALSGSSHEQYF
j_gene: TRBJ2-7
v_gene: TRBV29-1
abundance: -
d_gene: TRBD2

CDR3nt: TGCAGTGCTCCGGAGCCGGCAGTGGATAACAATGAGCAGTTCTTC
CDR3aa: CSAPEPAVDNNEQFF
j_gene: TRBJ2-1
v_gene: TRBV20-1
abundance: few
d_gene: -

CDR3nt: TGTGCCACCAGTGGTGCCGGGACCTCCAGCGAGCAGTACTTC
CDR3aa: CATSGAGTSSEQYF
j_gene: TRBJ2-7
v_gene: TRBV24-1
abundance: -
d_gene: -

CDR3nt: TGCAGTGCTGGCAGGCTGGAGACCCAGTACTTC
CDR3aa: CSAGRLETQYF
j_gene: TRBJ2-5
v_gene: TRBV20-1
abundance: few
d_gene: -

CDR3nt: TGTGCCAGCAGCGCCACGTTGGAGCGGGGGTCGTTTAGAGAGACCCAGTACTTC
CDR3aa: CASSATLERGSFRETQYF
j_gene: TRBJ2-5
v_gene: TRBV9
abundance: few
d_gene: TRBD2

CDR3nt: TGTGCCAGCAGTTTAACACAGCGGAACACTGAAGCTTTCTTT
CDR3aa: CASSLTQRNTEAFF
j_gene: TRBJ1-1
v_gene: TRBV28
abundance: few
d_gene: -

CDR3nt: TGCAGTGCTGAGGACAGGGCCTCCAATCAGCCCCAGCATTTT
CDR3aa: CSAEDRASNQPQHF
j_gene: TRBJ1-5
v_gene: TRBV20-1
abundance: few
d_gene: TRBD1

CDR3nt: TGCAGTTTACAGGGGGGCTCAAACTCCTACAATGAGCAGTTCTTC
CDR3aa: CSLQGGSNSYNEQFF
j_gene: TRBJ2-1
v_gene: TRBV20-1
abundance: -
d_gene: TRBD1

CDR3nt: TGTGCCACCAGTGACCTCAACCGGGACGGGAACTACGAGCAGTACTTC
CDR3aa: CATSDLNRDGNYEQYF
j_gene: TRBJ2-7
v_gene: TRBV24-1
abundance: few
d_gene: -

CDR3nt: TGTGCCAGCAGCCCACATAAGGGGGGCCTGGAGACCCAGTACTTC
CDR3aa: CASSPHKGGLETQYF
j_gene: TRBJ2-5
v_gene: TRBV7-9
abundance: -
d_gene: -

CDR3nt: TGTGCCAGCAGTGCCCTTCCGGGACAGGGTAACGGTGGCTACACCTTC
CDR3aa: CASSALPGQGNGGYTF
j_gene: TRBJ1-2
v_gene: TRBV12-3/TRBV12-4
abundance: once
d_gene: TRBD1

CDR3nt: TGTGCCAGCAGCTTAAACCTAGCGGGTTACAATGAGCAGTTCTTC
CDR3aa: CASSLNLAGYNEQFF
j_gene: TRBJ2-1
v_gene: TRBV7-3
abundance: many
d_gene: TRBD2

CDR3nt: TGTGCCAGCAGCCCTCTGACAGGGGGGGGCCCTCGGGAGACCCAGTACTTC
CDR3aa: CASSPLTGGGPRETQYF
j_gene: TRBJ2-5
v_gene: TRBV6-1
abundance: few
d_gene: TRBD1

CDR3nt: TGTGCCAGCAGCTTCCCCGGGGGCGGCCTCGCAGATACGCAGTATTTT
CDR3aa: CASSFPGGGLADTQYF
j_gene: TRBJ2-3
v_gene: TRBV7-2
abundance: -
d_gene: -

CDR3nt: TGTGCCAGCAGGTCCGGGGAAAACATTCAGTACTTC
CDR3aa: CASRSGENIQYF
j_gene: TRBJ2-4
v_gene: TRBV10-3
abundance: -
d_gene: -

CDR3nt: TGTGCCAGCAGGGGAGAGGGGAAGCGGGAAGGCGAGCAGTACTTC
CDR3aa: CASRGEGKREGEQYF
j_gene: TRBJ2-7
v_gene: TRBV27
abundance: -
d_gene: TRBD2